This T cell receptor (beta chain) is drawn from a study of regulatory T cells in long-lasting Graves disease. General study points: The study found persistent patients shared more public clonotypes (2,741) than new patients (nearly 1,000).

Time point reported: persistent/refractory GD, antithyroid drugs over 5 years with positive TRAb. Following extraction of RNA from PBMCs, that RNA was used to make the TCR library. As for this clonotype: The target antigen is unknown.

The germline V and J ends were trimmed by 5 bases and 3 bases, with 9 bases remaining between them. Germline V gene data show CDR1 as SGHTA and CDR2 as FQGNSA. The CDR3 covers 13 residues. Construction of TCR beta libraries relied on iRepertoire HTBI primers and on Arm-PCR targeting CDR3 regions. TCRdb re-analysed the multiplex PCR reads in MiXCR, keeping a single row per CDR3 protein. The profile shows about 470,000 distinct CDR3 sequences, under 25% of them singletons. The chain recombines TRBV7-2 with TRBJ2-3; D gene unclear. The sequence came from a female donor with Graves disease. The sample consisted of peripheral blood mononuclear cells (PBMCs), taken when the disease was refractory, from a patient treated with antithyroid drugs. As DNA, the CDR3 is TGTGCCAGCAGCCTCCCCGTGACAGATACGCAGTATTTT. Its translation: CASSLPVTDTQYF.